The entry that follows covers one T cell receptor beta chain sequence. The sample is drawn from a study of cytomegalovirus exposure and HLA in healthy donors. The PCR employed 60 Vbeta primers together with 13 Jbeta primers. Clones were read by immunoSEQ multiplex PCR, and TCRdb kept only the in-frame ones, dropping some. The sample yields 100,000 to 150,000 clones, around three quarters seen once. Specimen: PBMCs. The origin of this receptor is a woman aged 40-49 years in good health and CMV-seronegative.

In nucleotides, the CDR3 is TGTGCCAGCAGTCCCTGGGGAGGGGTCAGGAATATTTATAGCAATCAGCCCCAGCATTTT. As protein: CASSPWGGVRNIYSNQPQHF. The V gene is TRBV28, the J gene TRBJ1-5, with a weak D call TRBD1 (5 bases). V lost 5 bases to trimming and J lost 0 bases, with 26 bases between them. The V gene's germline CDR1 is MDHEN and CDR2 SYDVKM. This CDR3 has 20 residues.